The 9 T cell receptor beta chains below come from one sample, sequenced in a study of T-cell reconstitution after alpha-beta-depleted transplantation in children. Preparation of the TCRbeta library was carried out with unique molecular identifiers. A single record per CDR3 protein comes from TCRdb applying MiXCR to the PCR reads. This sample has a few hundred thousand distinct CDR3 sequences, with 27% found just once. The specimen was PBMCs, collected before TCRalphabeta/CD19-depleted stem cell transplant. The receptors stem from a boy younger than two with Wiskott-Aldrich syndrome, due to receive a stem cell transplant.

The chain recombines TRBV10-3 with TRBJ2-2; 11 bases map to TRBD1. Germline loops: CDR1 ENHRY, CDR2 SYGVKD. V shed 3 bases and J 6 bases; nucleotides not matched to a gene: 3. This CDR3 is 15 amino acids long. The CDR3 region is CAISDGTGGAGELFF. CDR3 DNA sequence: TGTGCCATCAGTGACGGGACAGGGGGGGCCGGGGAGCTGTTTTTT.

V and J are TRBV5-1 and TRBJ2-2; 9 bases agree with TRBD2. The CDR3 runs 16 residues. Germline loops: CDR1 SGHRS, CDR2 YFSETQ. V was clipped by 7 bases and J by 6 bases; unmatched bases: 13. The CDR3 protein is CASRPGLASVPGELFF. In DNA, the CDR3 is TGCGCCAGCCGACCGGGACTAGCTTCTGTCCCCGGGGAGCTGTTTTTT.

This clonotype was found many times. This rearrangement joins TRBV28 to TRBJ2-2, with TRBD1 identical over 9 bases. Germline V gives CDR1 MDHEN, CDR2 SYDVKM. The CDR3 runs 13 residues. V shed 6 bases, J shed 6 bases, and the junction held 2 bases outside the gene matches. CDR3 residues: CASSRTGAGELFF. The CDR3, as DNA: TGTGCCAGCAGCCGGACAGGGGCCGGGGAGCTGTTTTTT. Full variable domain (outside the CDR3, taken from reference TRBV28 and TRBJ2-2): DVKVTQSSRYLVKRTGEKVFLECVQDMDHENMFWYRQDPGLGLRLIYFSYDVKMKEKGDIPEGYSVSREKKERFSLILESASTNQTSMYLCASSRTGAGELFFGEGSRLTVL.

This clonotype occurred a few times. The V call is TRBV5-6, the J call TRBJ2-3; 10 nucleotides agree with TRBD2. V lost 4 bases to trimming and J lost 4 bases; unmatched junction nucleotides: 6. The CDR3 sequence is 15 residues long. Germline V CDR1 and CDR2: SGHDT, YYEEEE. The CDR3 bases are TGTGCCAGCAGCCTGTGGACTAGCGGTGCAGATACGCAGTATTTT. Protein: CASSLWTSGADTQYF.

The rearrangement links TRBV9 to TRBJ2-1, with 8 bases identical to TRBD2. Losses at the gene ends were 0 bases for V and 2 bases for J; bases not matched to a gene: 4. There are 16 residues in the CDR3. Germline V gene data show CDR1 as SGDLS and CDR2 as YYNGEE. CDR3 region: CASSVGSSGPYNEQFF. CDR3 in DNA: TGTGCCAGCAGCGTAGGGTCTAGCGGGCCCTACAATGAGCAGTTCTTC.

In this sample, this clonotype turned up a few times. V usage is TRBV5-6 and J usage is TRBJ2-6; D possibly corresponds to TRBD1 (6 bases). CDR1 is SGHDT, CDR2 YYEEEE, per germline. This CDR3 is built from 15 residues. Trimming removed 3 bases from V and 0 bases from J, with 7 bases in between. The CDR3 protein is CASSWGLSGANVLTF. For the CDR3, the DNA is TGTGCCAGCAGCTGGGGGCTCTCTGGGGCCAACGTCCTGACTTTC.

This chain links TRBV12-3 or TRBV12-4 with TRBJ2-5; D is uncertain. Trimming took off 8 bases at V and 6 bases at J, with 22 bases between the two ends. There are 15 residues in the CDR3. The CDR3 sequence: CASGVQSKRIKTQYF. The CDR3 DNA is TGTGCCAGCGGGGTACAGAGTAAAAGGATAAAGACCCAGTACTTC.

This clonotype has more than one count but fewer than ten. The chain uses TRBV7-9 and TRBJ2-7, with unresolved D. V gave up 5 bases and J gave up 2 bases, with 13 bases separating them. The germline gives CDR1 SEHNR, CDR2 FQNEAQ (reference sequence). CDR3 length equals 14 residues. The CDR3 spells CASSPVSAAYEQYF. CDR3 in DNA: TGTGCCAGCAGCCCAGTCTCCGCGGCCTACGAGCAGTACTTC.

Only a few counts were recorded for this clonotype. The chain is built from TRBV19 and TRBJ1-6; D is uncertain. The V and J ends lost 3 bases and 8 bases respectively, with 5 bases between them. The germline V gene encodes CDR1 LNHDA and CDR2 SQIVND (reference sequence). The CDR3 is 12 amino acids. The CDR3 sequence: CASSIRDSPLHF. The CDR3 DNA reads TGTGCCAGTAGTATTCGTGATTCACCCCTCCACTTT.